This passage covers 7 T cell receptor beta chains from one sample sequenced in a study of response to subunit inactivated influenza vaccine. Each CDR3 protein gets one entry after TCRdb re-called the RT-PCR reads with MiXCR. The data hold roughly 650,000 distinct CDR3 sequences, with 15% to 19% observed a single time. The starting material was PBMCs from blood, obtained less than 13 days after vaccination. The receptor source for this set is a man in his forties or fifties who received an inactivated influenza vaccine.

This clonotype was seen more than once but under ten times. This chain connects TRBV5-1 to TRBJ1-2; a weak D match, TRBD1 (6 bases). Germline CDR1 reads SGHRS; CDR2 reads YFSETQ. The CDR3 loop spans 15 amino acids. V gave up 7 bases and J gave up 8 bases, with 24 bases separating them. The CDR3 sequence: CASRKSGSRGDGYTF. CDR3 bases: TGCGCCAGCCGAAAATCGGGAAGCAGGGGAGACGGCTACACCTTC. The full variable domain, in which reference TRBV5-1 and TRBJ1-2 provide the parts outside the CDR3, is KAGVTQTPRYLIKTRGQQVTLSCSPISGHRSVSWYQQTPGQGLQFLFEYFSETQRNKGNFPGRFSGRQFSNSRSEMNVSTLELGDSALYLCASRKSGSRGDGYTFGSGTRLTVV.

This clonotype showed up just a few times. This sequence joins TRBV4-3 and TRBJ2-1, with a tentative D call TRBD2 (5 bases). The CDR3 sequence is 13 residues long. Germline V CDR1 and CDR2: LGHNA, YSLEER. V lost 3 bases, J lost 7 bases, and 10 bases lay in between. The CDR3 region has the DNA TGCGCCAGCAGCCACCCCCCGGGGAATGAGCAGTTCTTC. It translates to CASSHPPGNEQFF.

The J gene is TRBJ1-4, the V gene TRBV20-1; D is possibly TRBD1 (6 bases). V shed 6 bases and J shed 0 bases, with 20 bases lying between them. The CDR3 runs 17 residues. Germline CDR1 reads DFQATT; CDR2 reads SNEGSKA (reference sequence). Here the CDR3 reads CSAPRQEGFATNEKLFF. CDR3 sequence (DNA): TGCAGTGCCCCGAGACAGGAGGGGTTTGCAACTAATGAAAAACTGTTTTTT.

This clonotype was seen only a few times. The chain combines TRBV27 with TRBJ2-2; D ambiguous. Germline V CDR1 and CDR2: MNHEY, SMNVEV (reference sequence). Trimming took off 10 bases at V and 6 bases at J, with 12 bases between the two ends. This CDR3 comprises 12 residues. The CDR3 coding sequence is TGTGCCATGATGACCGGCGCCGGGGAGCTGTTTTTT. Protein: CAMMTGAGELFF.

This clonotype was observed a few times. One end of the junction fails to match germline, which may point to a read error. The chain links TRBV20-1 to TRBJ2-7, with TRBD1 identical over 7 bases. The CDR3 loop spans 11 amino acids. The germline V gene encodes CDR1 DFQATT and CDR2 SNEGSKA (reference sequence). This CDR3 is CSATTGTDSSF. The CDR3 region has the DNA TGCAGTGCTACGACAGGGACCGACTCATCCTTC.

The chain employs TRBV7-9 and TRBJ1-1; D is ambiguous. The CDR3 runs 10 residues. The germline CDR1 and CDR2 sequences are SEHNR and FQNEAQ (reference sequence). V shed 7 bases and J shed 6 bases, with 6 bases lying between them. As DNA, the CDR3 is TGTGCCAGCAAAGGCCCTGAAGCTTTCTTT. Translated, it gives CASKGPEAFF.

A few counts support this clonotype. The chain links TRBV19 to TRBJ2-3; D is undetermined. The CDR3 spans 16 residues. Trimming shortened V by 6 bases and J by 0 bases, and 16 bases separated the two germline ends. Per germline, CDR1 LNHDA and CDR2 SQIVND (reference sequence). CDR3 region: CASRVGPHLSTDTQYF. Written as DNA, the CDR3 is TGTGCCAGTAGGGTGGGCCCCCATCTCAGCACAGATACGCAGTATTTT.